This TCR beta chain was captured by sequencing in a study of tumor and adjacent non-tumor tissue in lung cancer. RNA was extracted from bulk tissue without any cell sorting. Three rounds of nested PCR, following a modified ARM-PCR protocol, produced the TCRbeta library. TCRdb called the multiplex PCR reads again in MiXCR, with one record for every CDR3 protein. The sample has fewer than 120,000 distinct CDR3 sequences, approximately 84% seen once. This clonotype was seen at least ten times. Losses at the gene ends were 4 bases for V and 5 bases for J; bases not matched to a gene: 5. The CDR3 contains 14 residues. Germline CDR1 SGHDN, CDR2 FVKESK.

The sequenced sample consisted of lung tumor tissue. The rearrangement links TRBV14 to TRBJ1-1; 9 nucleotides agree with TRBD1. This clonotype was sampled from a man in his 70s with non-small cell lung cancer. CDR3 region: CASSLTGGGTEAFF. CDR3 bases: TGTGCCAGCAGCCTGACAGGGGGTGGTACTGAAGCTTTCTTT. The variable domain in full, completed from reference TRBV14 and TRBJ1-1, reads EAGVTQFPSHSVIEKGQTVTLRCDPISGHDNLYWYRRVMGKEIKFLLHFVKESKQDESGMPNNRFLAERTGGTYSTLKVQPAELEDSGVYFCASSLTGGGTEAFFGQGTRLTVV.